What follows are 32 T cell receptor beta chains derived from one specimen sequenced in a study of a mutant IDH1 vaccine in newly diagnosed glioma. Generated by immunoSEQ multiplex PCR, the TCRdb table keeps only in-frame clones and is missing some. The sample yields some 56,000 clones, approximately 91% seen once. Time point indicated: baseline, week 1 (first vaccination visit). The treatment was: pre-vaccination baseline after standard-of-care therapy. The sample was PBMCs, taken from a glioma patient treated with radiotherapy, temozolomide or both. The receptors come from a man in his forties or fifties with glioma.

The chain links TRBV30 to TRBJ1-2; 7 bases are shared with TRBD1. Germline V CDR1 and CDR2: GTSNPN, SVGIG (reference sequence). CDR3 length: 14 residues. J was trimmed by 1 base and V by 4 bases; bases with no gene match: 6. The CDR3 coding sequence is TGTGCCTGGAATACATGGGACAGTAACTATGGCTACACCTTC. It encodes CAWNTWDSNYGYTF.

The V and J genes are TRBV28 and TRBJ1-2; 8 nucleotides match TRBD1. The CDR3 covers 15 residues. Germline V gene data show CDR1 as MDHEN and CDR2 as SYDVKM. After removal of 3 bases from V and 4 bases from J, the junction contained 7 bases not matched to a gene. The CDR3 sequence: CASSLQGALGYGYTF. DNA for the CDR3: TGTGCCAGCAGTTTGCAGGGGGCCCTTGGCTATGGCTACACCTTC.

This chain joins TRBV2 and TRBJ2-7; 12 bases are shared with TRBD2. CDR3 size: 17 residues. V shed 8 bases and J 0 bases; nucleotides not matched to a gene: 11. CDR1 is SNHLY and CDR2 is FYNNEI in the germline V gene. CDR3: CASLPGLAGERSYEQYF. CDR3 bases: TGTGCCAGCCTTCCGGGACTAGCGGGTGAACGCTCCTACGAGCAGTACTTC.

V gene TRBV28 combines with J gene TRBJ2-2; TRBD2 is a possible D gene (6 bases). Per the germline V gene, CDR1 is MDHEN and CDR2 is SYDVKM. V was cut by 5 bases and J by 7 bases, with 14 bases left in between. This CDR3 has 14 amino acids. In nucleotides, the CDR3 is TGTGCCAGCAGTCCCGGTGGGGGGAGCGGGGAGCTGTTTTTT. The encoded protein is CASSPGGGSGELFF.

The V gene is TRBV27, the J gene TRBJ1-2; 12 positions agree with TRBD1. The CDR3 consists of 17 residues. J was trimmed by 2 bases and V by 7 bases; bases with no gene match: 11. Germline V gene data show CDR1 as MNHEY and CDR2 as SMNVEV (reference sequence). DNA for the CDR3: TGTGCCAGCACCTCGCACGGGACAGGGGGCGTGAACTATGGCTACACCTTC. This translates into CASTSHGTGGVNYGYTF.

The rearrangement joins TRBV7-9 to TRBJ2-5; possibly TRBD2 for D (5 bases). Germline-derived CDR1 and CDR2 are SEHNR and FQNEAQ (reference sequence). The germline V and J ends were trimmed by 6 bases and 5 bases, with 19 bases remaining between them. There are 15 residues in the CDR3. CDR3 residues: CASRTTEARGETQYF. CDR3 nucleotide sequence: TGTGCCAGCAGAACTACGGAGGCCCGGGGTGAGACCCAGTACTTC.

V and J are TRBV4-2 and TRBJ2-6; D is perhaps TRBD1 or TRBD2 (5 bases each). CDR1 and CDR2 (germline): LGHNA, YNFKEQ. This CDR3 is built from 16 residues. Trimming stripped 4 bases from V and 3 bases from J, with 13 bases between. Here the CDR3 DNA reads TGTGCCAGCAGCCCATTCGAGGGGAGTGGGGCCAACGTCCTGACTTTC. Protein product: CASSPFEGSGANVLTF.

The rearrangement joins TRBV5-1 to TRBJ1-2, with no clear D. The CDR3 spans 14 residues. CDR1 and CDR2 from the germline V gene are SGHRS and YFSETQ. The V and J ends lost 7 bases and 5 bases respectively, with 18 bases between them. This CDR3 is CASSQLGETYGYTF. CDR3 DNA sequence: TGCGCCAGCTCTCAACTCGGGGAGACGTATGGCTACACCTTC.

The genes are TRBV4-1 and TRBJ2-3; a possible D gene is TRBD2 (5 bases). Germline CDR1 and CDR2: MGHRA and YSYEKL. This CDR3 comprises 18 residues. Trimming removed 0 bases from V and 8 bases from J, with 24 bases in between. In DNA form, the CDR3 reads TGCGCCAGCAGCCAAGAAACTTCCAGGCGGACTCTCGCCACTACGCAGTATTTT. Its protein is CASSQETSRRTLATTQYF.

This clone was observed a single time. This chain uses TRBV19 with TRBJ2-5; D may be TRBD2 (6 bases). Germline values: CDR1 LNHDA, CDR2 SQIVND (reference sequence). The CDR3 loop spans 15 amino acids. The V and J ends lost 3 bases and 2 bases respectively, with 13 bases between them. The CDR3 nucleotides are TGTGCCAGTAGTATTTTGGCAGGGAGGCAAGAGACCCAGTACTTC. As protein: CASSILAGRQETQYF.

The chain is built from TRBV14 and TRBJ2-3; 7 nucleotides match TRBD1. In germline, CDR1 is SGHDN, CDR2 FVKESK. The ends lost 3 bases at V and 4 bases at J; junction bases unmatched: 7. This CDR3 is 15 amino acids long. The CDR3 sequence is CASSHSPDRADTQYF. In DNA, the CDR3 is TGTGCCAGCAGCCACTCTCCCGACAGGGCAGATACGCAGTATTTT. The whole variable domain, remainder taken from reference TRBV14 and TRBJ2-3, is EAGVTQFPSHSVIEKGQTVTLRCDPISGHDNLYWYRRVMGKEIKFLLHFVKESKQDESGMPNNRFLAERTGGTYSTLKVQPAELEDSGVYFCASSHSPDRADTQYFGPGTRLTVL.

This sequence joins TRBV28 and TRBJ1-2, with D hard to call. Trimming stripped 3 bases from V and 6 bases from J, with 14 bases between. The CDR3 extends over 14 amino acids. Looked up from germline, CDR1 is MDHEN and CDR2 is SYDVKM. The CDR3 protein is CASSLFLSEDGYTF. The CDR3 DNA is TGTGCCAGCAGTTTGTTCCTCTCCGAGGATGGCTACACCTTC.

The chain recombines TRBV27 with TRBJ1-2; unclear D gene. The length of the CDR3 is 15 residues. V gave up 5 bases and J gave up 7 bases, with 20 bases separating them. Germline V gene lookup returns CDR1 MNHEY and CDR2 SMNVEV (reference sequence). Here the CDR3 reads CASSQDDPGFGGYTF. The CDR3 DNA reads TGTGCCAGCAGTCAAGACGACCCCGGATTCGGTGGCTACACCTTC.

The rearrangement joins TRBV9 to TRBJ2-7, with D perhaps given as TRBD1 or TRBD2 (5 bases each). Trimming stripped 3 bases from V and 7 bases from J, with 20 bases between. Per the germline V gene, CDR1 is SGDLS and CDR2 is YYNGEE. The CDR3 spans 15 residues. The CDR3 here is CASSAISGTFEEQYF. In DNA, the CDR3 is TGTGCCAGCAGCGCCATCTCCGGGACCTTCGAGGAGCAGTACTTC.

As DNA, the CDR3 is TGTGCCAGCAGCCCCCGGGACAGAGCCTACGAGCAGTACTTC. This sequence encodes CASSPRDRAYEQYF. The chain recombines TRBV7-9 with TRBJ2-7; 7 nucleotides agree with TRBD1. V was pared by 5 bases and J by 2 bases, with 6 bases of the junction left unmatched. The CDR3 runs 14 residues. Germline assignment: CDR1 SEHNR and CDR2 FQNEAQ (reference sequence).

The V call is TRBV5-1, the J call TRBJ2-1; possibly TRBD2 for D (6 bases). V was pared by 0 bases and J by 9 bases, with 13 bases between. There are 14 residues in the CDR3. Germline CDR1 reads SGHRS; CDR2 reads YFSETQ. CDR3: CASSLGGAGLEQFF. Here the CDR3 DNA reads TGCGCCAGCAGCTTGGGAGGGGCGGGGCTTGAGCAGTTCTTC. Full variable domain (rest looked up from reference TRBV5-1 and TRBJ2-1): KAGVTQTPRYLIKTRGQQVTLSCSPISGHRSVSWYQQTPGQGLQFLFEYFSETQRNKGNFPGRFSGRQFSNSRSEMNVSTLELGDSALYLCASSLGGAGLEQFFGPGTRLTVL.

DNA of the CDR3: TGTGCCAGCAGTGTAGGGGGGGGCGGTTACAATGAGCAGTTCTTC. Translation gives CASSVGGGGYNEQFF. This chain uses TRBV25-1 with TRBJ2-1, with D perhaps matching TRBD2 (7 bases). V gave up 4 bases and J gave up 4 bases, with 14 bases separating them. Germline V gene data show CDR1 as MGHDK and CDR2 as SYGVNS. CDR3 length equals 15 residues. Supplemented by reference TRBV25-1 and TRBJ2-1, the full variable domain reads EADIYQTPRYLVIGTGKKITLECSQTMGHDKMYWYQQDPGMELHLIHYSYGVNSTEKGDLSSESTVSRIRTEHFPLTLESARPSHTSQYLCASSVGGGGYNEQFFGPGTRLTVL.

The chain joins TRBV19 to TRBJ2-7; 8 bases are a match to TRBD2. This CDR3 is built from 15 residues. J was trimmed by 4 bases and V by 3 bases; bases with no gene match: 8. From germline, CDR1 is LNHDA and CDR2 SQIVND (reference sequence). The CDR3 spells CASSIKLAGTYEQYF. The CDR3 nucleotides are TGTGCCAGTAGTATTAAATTAGCGGGGACTTACGAGCAGTACTTC.

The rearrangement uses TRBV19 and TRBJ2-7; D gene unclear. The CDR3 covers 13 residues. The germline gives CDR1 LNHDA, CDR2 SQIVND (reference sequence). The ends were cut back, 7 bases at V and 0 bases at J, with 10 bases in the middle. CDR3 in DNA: TGTGCCAGTACGGGCGGAAGCTCCTACGAGCAGTACTTC. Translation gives CASTGGSSYEQYF.

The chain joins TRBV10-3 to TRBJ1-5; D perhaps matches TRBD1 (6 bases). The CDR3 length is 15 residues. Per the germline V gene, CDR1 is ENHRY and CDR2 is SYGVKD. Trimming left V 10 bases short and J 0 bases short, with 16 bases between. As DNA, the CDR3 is TGTGCCACCAAGACAGGAGATTATAGCAATCAGCCCCAGCATTTT. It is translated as CATKTGDYSNQPQHF.

Here the CDR3 reads CAISGEPASYGYTF. The DNA of the CDR3 is TGTGCCATCAGTGGAGAACCGGCGTCATATGGCTACACCTTC. The chain joins TRBV10-3 to TRBJ1-2; D is ambiguous. From germline, CDR1 is ENHRY and CDR2 SYGVKD. The V and J ends lost 4 bases and 5 bases respectively, with 14 bases between them. CDR3 length: 14 residues.

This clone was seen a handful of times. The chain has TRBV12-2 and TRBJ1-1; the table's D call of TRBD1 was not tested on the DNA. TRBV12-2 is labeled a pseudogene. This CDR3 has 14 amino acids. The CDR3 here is CASRRQQENTEAFF. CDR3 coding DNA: TGTGCAAGTCGCCGGCAACAGGAGAACACTGAAGCTTTCTTT.

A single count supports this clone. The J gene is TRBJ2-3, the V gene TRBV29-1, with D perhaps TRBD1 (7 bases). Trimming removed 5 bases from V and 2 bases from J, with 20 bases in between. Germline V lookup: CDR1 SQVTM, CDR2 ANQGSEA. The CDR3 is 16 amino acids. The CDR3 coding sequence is TGCAGCGTTTTGGGGGGCCCTACAGGGGACACAGATACGCAGTATTTT. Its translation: CSVLGGPTGDTDTQYF.

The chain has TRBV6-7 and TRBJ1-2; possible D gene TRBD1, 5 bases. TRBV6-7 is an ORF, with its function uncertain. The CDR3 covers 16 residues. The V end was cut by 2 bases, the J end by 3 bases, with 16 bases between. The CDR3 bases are TGTGCCAGCAGTTACACCGCAGGGTCATCCGACTATGGCTACACCTTC. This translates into CASSYTAGSSDYGYTF.

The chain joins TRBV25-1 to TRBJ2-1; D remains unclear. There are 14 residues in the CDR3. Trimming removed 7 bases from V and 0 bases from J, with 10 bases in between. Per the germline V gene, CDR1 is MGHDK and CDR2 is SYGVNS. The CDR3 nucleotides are TGTGCCAGCACTGGCGCCAGCTCCTACAATGAGCAGTTCTTC. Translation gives CASTGASSYNEQFF.

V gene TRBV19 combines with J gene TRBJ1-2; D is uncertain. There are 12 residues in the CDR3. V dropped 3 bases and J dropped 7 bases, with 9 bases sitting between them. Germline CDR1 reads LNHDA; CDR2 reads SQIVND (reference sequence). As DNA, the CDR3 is TGTGCCAGTAGTATCGCCCGAGGTGGCTACACCTTC. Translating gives CASSIARGGYTF.

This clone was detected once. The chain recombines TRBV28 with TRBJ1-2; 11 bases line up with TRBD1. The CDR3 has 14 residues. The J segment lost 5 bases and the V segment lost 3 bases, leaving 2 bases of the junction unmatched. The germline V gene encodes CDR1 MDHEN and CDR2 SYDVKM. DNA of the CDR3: TGTGCCAGCAGTTTTGGGACAGGGGGTTATGGCTACACCTTC. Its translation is CASSFGTGGYGYTF.

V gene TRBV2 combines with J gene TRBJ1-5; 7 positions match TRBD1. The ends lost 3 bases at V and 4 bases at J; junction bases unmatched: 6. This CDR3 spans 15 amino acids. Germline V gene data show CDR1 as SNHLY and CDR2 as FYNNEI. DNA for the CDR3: TGTGCCAGCAGTGACGTCCTGACAGGGAATCAGCCCCAGCATTTT. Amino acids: CASSDVLTGNQPQHF. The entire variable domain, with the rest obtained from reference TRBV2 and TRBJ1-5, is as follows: EPEVTQTPSHQVTQMGQEVILRCVPISNHLYFYWYRQILGQKVEFLVSFYNNEISEKSEIFDDQFSVERPDGSNFTLKIRSTKLEDSAMYFCASSDVLTGNQPQHFGDGTRLSIL.

The CDR3, as DNA: TGTGCCAGCAGTACTCCGGCAGGGGCGAGCTACGAGCAGTACTTC. Encoded protein: CASSTPAGASYEQYF. The chain couples TRBV25-1 to TRBJ2-7, with D possibly matching TRBD1 (6 bases). This CDR3 has 15 amino acids. Trimming removed 5 bases from V and 3 bases from J, with 17 bases in between. Germline V gene lookup returns CDR1 MGHDK and CDR2 SYGVNS.

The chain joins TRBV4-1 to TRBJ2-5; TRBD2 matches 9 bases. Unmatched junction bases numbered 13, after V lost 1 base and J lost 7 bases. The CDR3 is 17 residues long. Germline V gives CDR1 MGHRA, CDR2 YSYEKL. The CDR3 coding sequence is TGCGCCAGCAGCCAAGGGGTGCTAGCGGGGACTCGAAGGACCCAGTACTTC. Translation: CASSQGVLAGTRRTQYF.

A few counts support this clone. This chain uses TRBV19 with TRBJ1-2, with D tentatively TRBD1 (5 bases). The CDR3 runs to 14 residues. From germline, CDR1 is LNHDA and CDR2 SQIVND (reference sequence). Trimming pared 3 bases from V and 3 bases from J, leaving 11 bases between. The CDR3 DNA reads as TGTGCCAGTAGTATTATTCGACAGTACTATGGCTACACCTTC. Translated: CASSIIRQYYGYTF. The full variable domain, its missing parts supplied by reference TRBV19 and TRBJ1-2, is DGGITQSPKYLFRKEGQNVTLSCEQNLNHDAMYWYRQDPGQGLRLIYYSQIVNDFQKGDIAEGYSVSREKKESFPLTVTSAQKNPTAFYLCASSIIRQYYGYTFGSGTRLTVV.

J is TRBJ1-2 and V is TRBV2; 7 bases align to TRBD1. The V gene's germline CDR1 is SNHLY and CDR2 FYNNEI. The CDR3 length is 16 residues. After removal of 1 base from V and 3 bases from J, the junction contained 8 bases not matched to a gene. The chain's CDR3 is CASSEDADRAHYGYTF. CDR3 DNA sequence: TGTGCCAGCAGTGAAGATGCCGACAGGGCACACTATGGCTACACCTTC.